This T cell receptor beta chain was recorded in a study of T cells in localized non-small cell lung cancer. CDR3 length: 11 amino acids. Germline V gene lookup returns CDR1 LNHDA and CDR2 SQIVND (reference sequence). Trimming shortened V by 0 bases and J by 14 bases, and 10 bases separated the two germline ends. The protocol was immunoSEQ multiplex PCR, while the TCRdb copy is restricted to in-frame clones and leaves out a portion. This sample has 1,500 to 2,000 clones, with 22% found just once. Investigators took adjacent lung free of atypia at least 2 cm from the tumor margin. Source: normal lung tissue next to the tumor, taken before any cancer treatment. This sequence originates from a man aged 40-75 years with stage II lung adenocarcinoma. The rearrangement links TRBV19 to TRBJ1-2, with no clear D. CDR3 region: CASSIERIWTF. The CDR3 nucleotides are TGTGCCAGTAGTATAGAGAGGATCTGGACCTTC.